This T cell receptor (beta chain) stems from a study of tumor and adjacent non-tumor tissue in lung cancer. The wider study: The cohort had 12 to 13 adenocarcinoma, 2 squamous cell and 1 small cell patients. On average, productive TCRbeta reads reached roughly 4 million per sample.

This CDR3 has 15 residues. Germline V gene sequence: CDR1 SGHAT, CDR2 FQNNGV. RNA was extracted from bulk tissue without any cell sorting. Comment on this clonotype: One junction end does not reproduce the germline sequence, and a read error may be involved.

A modified ARM-PCR protocol with three rounds of nested PCR amplified TCRbeta. TCRdb fed the multiplex PCR reads into MiXCR, producing one record per CDR3 protein. The table includes over 130,000 distinct CDR3 sequences, 66% detected once. This TCR derives from a man in his sixties with small cell lung cancer. This sequence joins TRBV11-2 and TRBJ2-1, with TRBD2 as a possible D gene (6 bases). Material for sequencing was lung tumor tissue. CDR3 bases: TGTGCCAGCAGCTTTTCTAGCGTGGCCTACAGTGAGCAGTTCTTC. Its translation is CASSFSSVAYSEQFF. The full variable domain, in which reference TRBV11-2 and TRBJ2-1 provide the parts outside the CDR3, is EAGVAQSPRYKIIEKRQSVAFWCNPISGHATLYWYQQILGQGPKLLIQFQNNGVVDDSQLPKDRFSAERLKGVDSTLKIQPAKLEDSAVYLCASSFSSVAYSEQFFGPGTRLTVL.